This T cell receptor (beta chain) is drawn from a study of post-analysis software for immune sequencing data. About the study: Both relapsing-remitting and secondary progressive multiple sclerosis featured among the disease courses, as did progressive-relapsing multiple sclerosis.

General study findings and limits: There were roughly 5 TRBV segments more frequent in patients than controls, and TRBV5-6, TRBV5-1 and TRBV20-1 were among them.

The TCR beta cDNA libraries contained unique molecular identifiers. Between roughly 1 and 10 million T cells gave rise to roughly 0.5 million cDNA molecules. TCRdb reanalysed the PCR reads using MiXCR and keeps one entry per CDR3 protein. This sample has 500,000 to 600,000 distinct CDR3 sequences; around 40% occur once, and the top ten carry 1.7%. CDR1 and CDR2 (germline): SGHTA, FQGTGA. The ends lost 1 base at V and 4 bases at J; junction bases unmatched: 3. The CDR3 has 15 amino acids. On this clonotype itself: The antigen remains unidentified.

Sample: blood. The sequence derives from a girl between 10 and 17 years old with multiple sclerosis. The V call is TRBV7-3, the J call TRBJ2-5; 10 positions match TRBD2. In DNA form, the CDR3 reads TGTGCCAGCAGCTTAATGAGCGGGGGGGTAGAGACCCAGTACTTC. This gives the protein CASSLMSGGVETQYF.